These 11 T cell receptor beta chains originate from one sample sequenced in a study of OX40 agonist ivuxolimab in advanced cancers. Some clones are missing from TCRdb's copy, which holds only in-frame ones; the method was immunoSEQ multiplex PCR. The top ten clones hold more than 5% of a sample with around 45,000 clones, roughly nine tenths of them seen once. The sequencing used CD4+ or CD8+ T cells sorted from blood, collected in a trial of the OX40 agonist ivuxolimab. The receptors were gathered from an adult with an advanced solid tumor such as melanoma, head and neck, liver or kidney cancer.

The CDR3 protein is CASSGYRDSPYGYTF. The CDR3 DNA reads TGTGCCAGCAGTGGATACCGAGACTCTCCTTATGGCTACACCTTC. J is TRBJ1-2 and V is TRBV9; no clear D. V lost 5 bases to trimming and J lost 5 bases, with 19 bases between them. Germline loops: CDR1 SGDLS, CDR2 YYNGEE. This CDR3 is built from 15 residues. The whole variable domain, filled in from reference TRBV9 and TRBJ1-2, reads DSGVTQTPKHLITATGQRVTLRCSPRSGDLSVYWYQQSLDQGLQFLIQYYNGEERAKGNILERFSAQQFPDLHSELNLSSLELGDSALYFCASSGYRDSPYGYTFGSGTRLTVV.

This clone has a single count. This chain links TRBV7-6 with TRBJ2-7; D gene uncertain. V was cut by 1 base and J by 5 bases, with 15 bases left in between. Germline V lookup: CDR1 SGHVS, CDR2 FNYEAQ. The CDR3 length is 15 residues. CDR3 nucleotide sequence: TGTGCCAGCAGCTTAGGCGGCGGAACGGTTGACGAGCAGTACTTC. Translating it yields CASSLGGGTVDEQYF.

The gene calls are TRBV6-4 and TRBJ1-2, with unresolved D. The CDR3 loop spans 13 amino acids. Germline CDR1 is MRHNA and CDR2 is SNTAGT. Between the trimmed V and J ends, which lost 2 bases and 7 bases, there was a span of 11 bases. DNA of the CDR3: TGTGCCAGCAGTGACGGACTGGTCTCTGGCTACACCTTC. This sequence encodes CASSDGLVSGYTF.

The chain joins TRBV2 to TRBJ1-6; 7 nucleotides match TRBD1. The V segment lost 4 bases and the J segment 0 bases; nucleotides outside the gene matches: 9. The CDR3 spans 18 residues. Germline CDR1 reads SNHLY; CDR2 reads FYNNEI. The CDR3 spells CASSGPDRDSSYNSPLHF. CDR3 nucleotide sequence: TGTGCCAGCAGTGGACCCGACCGGGACAGCTCCTATAATTCACCCCTCCACTTT.

The rearrangement links TRBV10-3 to TRBJ1-5; 9 nucleotides line up with TRBD1. V trimming: 3 bases; J trimming: 7 bases; junction bases outside the gene matches: 4. There are 14 residues in the CDR3. CDR1 and CDR2 from the germline V gene are ENHRY and SYGVKD. The CDR3, as DNA: TGTGCCATCAGTGAAGTAACAGGGGGCCAGCCCCAGCATTTT. It specifies CAISEVTGGQPQHF.

The V gene is TRBV6-6, the J gene TRBJ1-4, with 7 bases lining up with TRBD1. From germline, CDR1 is MNHNY and CDR2 SVGAGI (reference sequence). V was pared by 4 bases and J by 4 bases, with 9 bases of the junction left unmatched. This CDR3 has 16 residues. The CDR3 sequence is CASSLFVGQYNEKLFF. The CDR3 nucleotides read TGTGCCAGCAGTTTGTTTGTGGGACAGTATAATGAAAAACTGTTTTTT.

This clone is a singleton in its sample. V usage is TRBV7-8 and J usage is TRBJ1-2; D perhaps matches TRBD1 (5 bases). The CDR3 spans 12 residues. V was clipped by 5 bases and J by 7 bases, with 11 bases between them. Germline V gene sequence: CDR1 SGHVS, CDR2 FQNEAQ. In nucleotides, the CDR3 is TGTGCCAGCAGCGCGCGACAGCTTGGCTACACCTTC. It yields the protein CASSARQLGYTF.

The V gene is TRBV6-1, the J gene TRBJ2-3; D is undetermined. The CDR3 consists of 15 residues. Germline lookup yields CDR1 MNHNS and CDR2 SASEGT. Between the trimmed V and J ends, which lost 5 bases and 2 bases, there was a span of 14 bases. The CDR3 DNA is TGTGCCAGCAGTCGCGCCGCTACAGACACAGATACGCAGTATTTT. Residues: CASSRAATDTDTQYF.

The chain combines TRBV25-1 with TRBJ2-5; D uncertain. The CDR3 covers 10 residues. The V end lost 9 bases, the J end lost 2 bases, and 4 bases lay between the germline ends. The germline V gene has CDR1 MGHDK and CDR2 SYGVNS. In DNA, the CDR3 is TGTGCCAGTTTACAAGAGACCCAGTACTTC. It codes for CASLQETQYF.

In this sample, this clone turned up once. The rearrangement links TRBV7-8 to TRBJ1-6, with 10 nucleotides matching TRBD1. The germline V gene encodes CDR1 SGHVS and CDR2 FQNEAQ. J lost 5 bases, V lost 1 base, and 2 bases had no gene match. The CDR3 covers 16 residues. In DNA form, the CDR3 reads TGTGCCAGCAGCTTAGGGGGACAGGGGAATAATTCACCCCTCCACTTT. Its translation is CASSLGGQGNNSPLHF.

As to this clone: At one end the junction does not follow the germline gene, possibly because of a read error. The rearrangement joins TRBV27 to TRBJ2-2; 13 nucleotides line up with TRBD2. The CDR3 runs 15 residues. CDR1 is MNHEY and CDR2 is SMNVEV in the germline V gene (reference sequence). The CDR3 loop reads CASTLLAGGYGELFF. The CDR3 DNA is TGTGCCAGCACTTTACTAGCGGGAGGGTACGGGGAGCTGTTTTTT.